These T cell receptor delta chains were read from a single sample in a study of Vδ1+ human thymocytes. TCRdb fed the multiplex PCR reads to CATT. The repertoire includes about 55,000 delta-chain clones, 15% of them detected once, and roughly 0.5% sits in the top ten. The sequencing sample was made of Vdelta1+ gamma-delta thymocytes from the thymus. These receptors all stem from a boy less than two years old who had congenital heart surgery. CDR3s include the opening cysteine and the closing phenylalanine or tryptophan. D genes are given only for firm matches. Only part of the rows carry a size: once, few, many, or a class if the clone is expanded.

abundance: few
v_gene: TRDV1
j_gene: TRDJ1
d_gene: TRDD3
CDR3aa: CALGNSLFPRTGGYTNDKLIF
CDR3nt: TGTGCTCTTGGGAACTCCCTCTTCCCCCGTACTGGGGGATACACAAACGATAAACTCATCTTT

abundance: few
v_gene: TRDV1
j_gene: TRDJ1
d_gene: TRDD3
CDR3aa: CALGEPHFPRLTTGGYAYTDKLIF
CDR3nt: TGTGCTCTTGGGGAACCCCACTTTCCTCGTCTGACGACTGGGGGATACGCCTACACCGATAAACTCATCTTT

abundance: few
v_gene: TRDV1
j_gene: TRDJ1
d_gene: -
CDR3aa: CALGEPYFLLTADKLIF
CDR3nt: TGTGCTCTTGGGGAACCTTATTTTCTCCTTACGGCCGATAAACTCATCTTT

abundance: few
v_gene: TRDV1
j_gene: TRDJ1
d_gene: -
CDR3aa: CALGERPLLATKNTDKLIF
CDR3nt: TGTGCTCTTGGGGAACGGCCTTTACTGGCCACGAAAAACACCGATAAACTCATCTTT

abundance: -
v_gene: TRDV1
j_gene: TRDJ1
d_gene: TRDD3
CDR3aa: CALGERDGGYAAGKLIF
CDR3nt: TGTGCTCTTGGGGAACGGGATGGGGGATACGCGGCTGGCAAACTCATCTTT

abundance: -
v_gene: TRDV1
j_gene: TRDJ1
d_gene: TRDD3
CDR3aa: CALGEYFLLDWGILGSTDKLIF
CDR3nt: TGTGCTCTTGGGGAATACTTCCTACTAGACTGGGGGATACTGGGAAGCACCGATAAACTCATCTTT

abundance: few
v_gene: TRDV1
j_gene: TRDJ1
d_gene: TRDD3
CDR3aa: CALGPNDRLLDWGIFYTDKLIF
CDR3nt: TGTGCTCTTGGGCCCAACGACAGACTATTAGATTGGGGGATCTTCTACACCGATAAACTCATCTTT

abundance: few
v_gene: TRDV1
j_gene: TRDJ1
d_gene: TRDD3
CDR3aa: CALGELIRDWGMGDTDKLIF
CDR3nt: TGTGCTCTTGGGGAACTTATCCGCGACTGGGGGATGGGGGACACCGATAAACTCATCTTT

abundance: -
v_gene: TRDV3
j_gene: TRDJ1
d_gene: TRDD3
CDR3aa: CAPRRDTLGYTDKLIF
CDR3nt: TGTGCCCCTCGGAGGGATACGCTAGGGTACACCGATAAACTCATCTTT

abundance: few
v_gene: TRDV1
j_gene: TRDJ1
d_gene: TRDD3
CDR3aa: CALGEFVGPRGIRTDKLIF
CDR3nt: TGTGCTCTTGGGGAATTTGTCGGACCCCGGGGGATACGCACCGATAAACTCATCTTT

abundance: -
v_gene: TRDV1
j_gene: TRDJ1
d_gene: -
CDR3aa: CALGYPDKLIF
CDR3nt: TGTGCTCTTGGGTACCCCGATAAACTCATCTTT

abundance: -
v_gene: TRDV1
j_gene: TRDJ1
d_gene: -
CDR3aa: CALGEPPIRGFTDKLIF
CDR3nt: TGTGCTCTTGGGGAACCGCCTATACGGGGATTCACCGATAAACTCATCTTT

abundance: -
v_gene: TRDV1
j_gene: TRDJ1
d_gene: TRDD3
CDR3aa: CALGGGLLSVLGPPYTDKLIF
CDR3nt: TGTGCTCTTGGGGGGGGGCTCCTTTCCGTACTGGGGCCTCCTTACACCGATAAACTCATCTTT